This paragraph reports one T cell receptor (beta chain). Its antigen remains unidentified. Germline-derived CDR1 and CDR2 are SEHNR and FQNEAQ (reference sequence). The CDR3 runs to 15 residues. Trimming cost V 6 bases and J 4 bases, with 19 bases left between them. Sorted out of PBMCs were CD4+ T cells and CD8+ T cells. cDNA prepared by RNA extraction and subsequent reverse transcription served as the template for sequencing. Assay used: immunoSEQ multiplex PCR; TCRdb lists only in-frame clones, some missing. This sample carries about 200,000 clones, more than 50% of them seen once, and the ten largest clones take approximately 4.9%. The data were obtained in a study of CD8+ T cells in alopecia areata. Points from the study as a whole: Patients showed less clear TCR sequence sharing than mice, possibly partly because of HLA diversity. Across lesional scalp, and particularly alopecia totalis/universalis, clonality surpassed that of normal scalp. Resident alphabeta T-cell populations of normal skin are likewise subject to sequencing in scalp samples.

The receptor was isolated from a human donor in good health. The rearrangement uses TRBV7-9 and TRBJ2-7; D possibly corresponds to TRBD1 (6 bases). The sequenced sample consisted of CD8+ T cells sorted from blood. CDR3 bases: TGTGCCAGCAGTTCACAGGGCCAGGGGTTTTACGAGCAGTACTTC. Translation gives CASSSQGQGFYEQYF.